This TCR beta chain was found in a study of blood T cell repertoires in COVID-19. About the study: Whether acute or convalescent, the COVID-19 samples came from the United States, Italy and Spain.

The study drew participants aged about 18 to 89 years from fewer than 30 US areas. With 1 base clipped from V and 6 bases from J, the junction kept 5 bases outside the gene matches. Per germline, CDR1 LNHDA and CDR2 SQIVND (reference sequence). There are 15 residues in the CDR3. This table comes from immunoSEQ multiplex PCR, and its TCRdb copy is limited to in-frame clones, with some not included. The repertoire consists of roughly 200,000 clones, with 85% to 90% occurring once and the leading ten covering about 4%. Sample: PBMCs or T cells enriched from blood (not recorded which). This chain links TRBV19 with TRBJ2-1; 8 bases are a match to TRBD1. The source of this sequence is a woman younger than 45 with acute COVID-19. For the CDR3, the DNA is TGTGCCAGTAGTATAGGGACAGGGCCAACCAATGAGCAGTTCTTC. Its protein product is CASSIGTGPTNEQFF. Full variable domain (rest looked up from reference TRBV19 and TRBJ2-1): DGGITQSPKYLFRKEGQNVTLSCEQNLNHDAMYWYRQDPGQGLRLIYYSQIVNDFQKGDIAEGYSVSREKKESFPLTVTSAQKNPTAFYLCASSIGTGPTNEQFFGPGTRLTVL.